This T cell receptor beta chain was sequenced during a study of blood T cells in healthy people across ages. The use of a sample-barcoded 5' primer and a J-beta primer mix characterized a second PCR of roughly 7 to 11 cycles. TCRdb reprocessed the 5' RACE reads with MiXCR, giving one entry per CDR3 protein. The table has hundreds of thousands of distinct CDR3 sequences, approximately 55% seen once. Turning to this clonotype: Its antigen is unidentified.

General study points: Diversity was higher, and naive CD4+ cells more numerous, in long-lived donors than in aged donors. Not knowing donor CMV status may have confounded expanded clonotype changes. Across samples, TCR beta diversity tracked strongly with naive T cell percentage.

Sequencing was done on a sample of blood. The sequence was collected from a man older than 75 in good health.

The CDR3: CASSYGREETQYF. The CDR3 DNA sequence: TGTGCCAGCAGTTACGGCAGAGAAGAGACCCAGTACTTC. The rearrangement uses TRBV6-5 and TRBJ2-5; D not resolved. This CDR3 has 13 residues. V was shortened by 2 bases and J by 3 bases, with 7 bases between the two germline ends. Germline V CDR1 and CDR2: MNHEY, SVGAGI.